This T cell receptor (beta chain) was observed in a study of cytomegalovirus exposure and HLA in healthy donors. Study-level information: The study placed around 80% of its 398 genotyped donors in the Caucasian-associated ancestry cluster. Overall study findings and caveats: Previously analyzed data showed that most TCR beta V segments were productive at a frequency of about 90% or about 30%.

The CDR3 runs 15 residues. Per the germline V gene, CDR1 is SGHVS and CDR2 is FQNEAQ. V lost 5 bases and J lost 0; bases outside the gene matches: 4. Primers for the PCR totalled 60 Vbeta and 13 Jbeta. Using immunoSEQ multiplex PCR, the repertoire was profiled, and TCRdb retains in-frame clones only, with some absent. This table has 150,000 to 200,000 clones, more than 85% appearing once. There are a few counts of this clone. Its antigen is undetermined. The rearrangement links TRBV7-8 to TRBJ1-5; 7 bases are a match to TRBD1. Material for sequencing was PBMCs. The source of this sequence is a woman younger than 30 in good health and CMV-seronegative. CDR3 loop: CASSMGQSSNQPQHF. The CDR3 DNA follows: TGTGCCAGCAGCATGGGACAGAGTAGCAATCAGCCCCAGCATTTT.